This T cell receptor (beta chain) was identified in a study of T cells in Graves' hyperthyroidism and ophthalmopathy. Whole-study findings and limits: Most thyroid clonotypes with frequency above 0.001 were detected in blood.

Template material for amplifying TCR beta CDR3 regions consisted of RNA transcripts. A set of HTBI primers served as the primers for a first-round RT-PCR of the TCR CDR3. TCRdb called the multiplex PCR reads again in MiXCR, with one record for every CDR3 protein. The sample contains more than 550,000 distinct CDR3 sequences, 17% of which appear only once. CDR3 length: 15 amino acids. Looked up from germline, CDR1 is SNHLY and CDR2 is FYNNEI. The V and J ends lost 6 bases and 2 bases, in that order; junction bases with no gene match: 5. Each patient was aged 18 to 65 and had newly diagnosed hyperthyroidism of under 2 months' duration. Lactation, pregnancy, other autoimmune disease or uncontrolled infection excluded patients. In its sample, this clonotype was seen many times. Antigen unknown.

The chain combines TRBV2 with TRBJ2-7, with 12 bases identical to TRBD2. The receptor's source is a man aged 50-60 years with Graves' hyperthyroidism. The sample taken for sequencing was blood. The CDR3 DNA is TGTGCCAGCAGGGGGAGGACTAGCGGGACCTACGAGCAGTACTTC. Its protein product is CASRGRTSGTYEQYF.